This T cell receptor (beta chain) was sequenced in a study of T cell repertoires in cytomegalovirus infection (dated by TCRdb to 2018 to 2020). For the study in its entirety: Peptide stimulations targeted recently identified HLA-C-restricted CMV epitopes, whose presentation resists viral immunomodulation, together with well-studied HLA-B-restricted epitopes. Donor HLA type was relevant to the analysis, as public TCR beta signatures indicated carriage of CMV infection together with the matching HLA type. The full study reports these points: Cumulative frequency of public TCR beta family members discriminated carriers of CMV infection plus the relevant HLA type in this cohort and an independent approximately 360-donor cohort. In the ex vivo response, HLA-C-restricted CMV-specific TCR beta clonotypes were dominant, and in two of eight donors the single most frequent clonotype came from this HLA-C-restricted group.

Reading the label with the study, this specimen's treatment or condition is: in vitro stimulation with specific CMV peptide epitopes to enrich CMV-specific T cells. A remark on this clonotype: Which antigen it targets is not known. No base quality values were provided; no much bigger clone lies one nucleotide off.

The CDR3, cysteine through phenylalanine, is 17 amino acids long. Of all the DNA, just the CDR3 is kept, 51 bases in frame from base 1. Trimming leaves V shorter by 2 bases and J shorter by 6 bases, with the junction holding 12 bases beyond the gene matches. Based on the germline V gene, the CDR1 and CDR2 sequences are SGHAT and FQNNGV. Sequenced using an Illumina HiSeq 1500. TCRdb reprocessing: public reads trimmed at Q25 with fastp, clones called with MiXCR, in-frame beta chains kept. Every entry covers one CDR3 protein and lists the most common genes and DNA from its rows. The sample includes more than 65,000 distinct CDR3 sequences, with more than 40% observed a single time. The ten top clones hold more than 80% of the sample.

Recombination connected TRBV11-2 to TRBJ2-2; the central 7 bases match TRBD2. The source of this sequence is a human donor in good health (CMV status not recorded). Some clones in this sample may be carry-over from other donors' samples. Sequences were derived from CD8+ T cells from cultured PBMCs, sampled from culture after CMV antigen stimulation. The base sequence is TGTGCCAGCAGCTTATGGGGACCAGCGGGATTCTCCGGGGAGCTGTTTTTT. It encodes CASSLWGPAGFSGELFF.